This T cell receptor beta chain was captured by sequencing in a study of shared clonotypes between healthy human individuals. The wider study: Two women and a few men aged 18 to 49 served as donors.

Study-wide points: The study sampled only blood, and tissue repertoires likely differ. Clonotype sharing among donors likely depends on sequencing depth.

Sequencing used immunoSEQ multiplex PCR; TCRdb keeps in-frame clones, though not all of them. Counted here are roughly 720,000 clones, 90% occurring once; the ten biggest clones make up about a third. This CDR3 contains 14 residues. CDR1 is MNHEY and CDR2 is SMNVEV in the germline V gene (reference sequence). As for this clone: Its specificity is unknown. At one of its ends the junction is not consistent with the germline gene, which may arise from a read error.

The sample taken for sequencing was memory CD8+ T cells from PBMCs. Subset in this sample: CD45RO+ cells pooled with CCR7-negative TemRA cells. This sequence was found in a man aged 18 to 30 in good health. Some clones in this sample may be carry-over from other donors' samples. V usage is TRBV27 and J usage is TRBJ1-2; D unresolved. The CDR3 bases are TGTGCCAACAGTTTGGGCAGAACTAACTATGGCTACACCTTC. It yields the protein CANSLGRTNYGYTF.